A single sample is the source of the 17 T cell receptor beta chains below, sequenced in a study of T-cell reconstitution after alpha-beta-depleted transplantation in children. Unique molecular identifiers were used in preparing the TCRbeta library. TCRdb reprocessed the PCR reads via MiXCR and lists one record per CDR3 protein. The sample carries 500,000 to 750,000 distinct CDR3 sequences, over 10% recorded once. The sequencing used PBMCs, mostly from graft donor cells, collected 360 days after TCRalphabeta/CD19-depleted stem cell transplant. Receptor source: a male patient aged 10-17 years who had a stem cell transplant for acute myeloid leukemia, so the T cells may come from the graft donor.

The gene calls are TRBV5-1 and TRBJ2-1; a possible D gene is TRBD2 (5 bases). Between the trimmed V and J ends, which lost 4 bases and 8 bases, there was a span of 19 bases. The germline V gene has CDR1 SGHRS and CDR2 YFSETQ. The CDR3 extends over 15 amino acids. The CDR3 DNA reads as TGCGCCAGCAGCAAAGCGGTTCTTCTACAATATGAGCAGTTCTTC. Amino acids: CASSKAVLLQYEQFF.

This clonotype was counted only a few times. The chain has TRBV10-3 and TRBJ2-7; 12 nucleotides agree with TRBD2. With V trimmed by 1 base and J by 0 bases, 7 bases remained unmatched. This CDR3 region has 18 residues. The germline V gene encodes CDR1 ENHRY and CDR2 SYGVKD. DNA for the CDR3: TGTGCCATCAGTGAGTACAATCGGGGACTAGCGGGCTCCTACGAGCAGTACTTC. It encodes CAISEYNRGLAGSYEQYF.

This rearrangement joins TRBV28 to TRBJ2-7, with 16 bases fitting TRBD2. Trimming removed 6 bases from V and 3 bases from J; junction bases left unmatched: 8. CDR3 length: 17 amino acids. Germline V gene lookup returns CDR1 MDHEN and CDR2 SYDVKM. Here the CDR3 reads CASSLGTSGRAFYEQYF. CDR3 DNA: TGTGCCAGCAGCTTAGGGACTAGCGGGAGGGCCTTCTACGAGCAGTACTTC.

V usage is TRBV18 and J usage is TRBJ2-2, with D unresolved. The V end lost 2 bases, the J end lost 1 base, and 11 bases lay between the germline ends. The CDR3 runs to 16 residues. Germline assignment: CDR1 KGHSH and CDR2 LQKENI. The CDR3 spells CASSPTSKVNTGELFF. Written as DNA, the CDR3 is TGTGCCAGCTCACCAACGTCGAAGGTGAACACCGGGGAGCTGTTTTTT.

This clonotype was counted between two and nine times. CDR3 region: CASSSLGGSFSGNTIYF. Here the CDR3 DNA reads TGTGCCAGCAGCTCCCTTGGGGGGTCCTTCTCTGGAAACACCATATATTTT. The chain uses TRBV7-8 and TRBJ1-3; possibly TRBD1 for D (5 bases). This CDR3 spans 17 amino acids. From germline, CDR1 is SGHVS and CDR2 FQNEAQ. V shed 4 bases and J shed 0 bases, with 16 bases lying between them.

The chain joins TRBV20-1 to TRBJ2-1; D gene uncertain. Germline V lookup: CDR1 DFQATT, CDR2 SNEGSKA (reference sequence). This CDR3 is 13 amino acids long. V was shortened by 3 bases and J by 0 bases, with 6 bases between the two germline ends. CDR3 in amino acids: CSASQSSYNEQFF. The CDR3 nucleotides are TGCAGTGCTAGTCAGAGCTCCTACAATGAGCAGTTCTTC.

This clonotype was seen more than once but under ten times. The J gene is TRBJ2-1, the V gene TRBV11-2; weak D call: TRBD2 (6 bases). Germline V gene lookup returns CDR1 SGHAT and CDR2 FQNNGV. The CDR3 is 18 amino acids. Trimming cost V 5 bases and J 2 bases, with 22 bases left between them. Here the CDR3 DNA reads TGTGCCAGCAGCAGACCCATTCCCGGGGGTGGCACCTACAATGAGCAGTTCTTC. Encoded protein: CASSRPIPGGGTYNEQFF.

The chain is built from TRBV7-9 and TRBJ1-3; D call uncertain. The germline CDR1 and CDR2 sequences are SEHNR and FQNEAQ (reference sequence). CDR3 length: 17 amino acids. Between the trimmed V and J ends, which lost 4 bases and 0 bases, there was a span of 16 bases. The CDR3 loop reads CASSSITREPSGNTIYF. Here the CDR3 DNA reads TGTGCCAGCAGCTCCATTACACGGGAGCCCTCTGGAAACACCATATATTTT.

The table lists this clonotype with many counts. The rearrangement joins TRBV9 to TRBJ2-7; D is possibly TRBD2 (5 bases). This CDR3 contains 15 residues. V was pared by 0 bases and J by 8 bases, with 18 bases between. CDR1 is SGDLS and CDR2 is YYNGEE in the germline V gene. The CDR3 sequence: CASSVDLGLSHQQYF. In DNA, the CDR3 is TGTGCCAGCAGCGTAGACCTTGGACTCTCTCATCAGCAGTACTTC.

This clonotype was counted a few times. The chain couples TRBV10-3 to TRBJ2-7; the match to TRBD2 covers 7 bases. The germline CDR1 and CDR2 sequences are ENHRY and SYGVKD. This CDR3 region has 15 residues. Trimming cost V 4 bases and J 4 bases; bases outside gene matches: 10. The CDR3 sequence is CAISGGFAGVYEQYF. The CDR3 DNA sequence: TGTGCCATCAGTGGAGGGTTTGCGGGAGTGTACGAGCAGTACTTC.

This clonotype was picked up a small number of times. The rearrangement uses TRBV28 and TRBJ2-1; D remains ambiguous. The V and J ends lost 6 bases and 7 bases respectively, with 10 bases between them. Germline lookup yields CDR1 MDHEN and CDR2 SYDVKM. The CDR3 has 12 residues. CDR3 protein: CASRPVRNEQFF. Here the CDR3 DNA reads TGTGCCAGCAGGCCTGTGCGGAATGAGCAGTTCTTC.

This clonotype occurred a few times. V usage is TRBV28 and J usage is TRBJ2-1; D is possibly TRBD2 (5 bases). V shed 8 bases and J shed 8 bases, with 25 bases lying between them. CDR3 length equals 16 residues. In germline, CDR1 is MDHEN, CDR2 SYDVKM. CDR3 sequence: CASGQFSGESVDEQFF. CDR3 coding DNA: TGTGCCAGCGGTCAGTTTAGTGGGGAGAGTGTAGATGAGCAGTTCTTC. Full variable domain (rest looked up from reference TRBV28 and TRBJ2-1): DVKVTQSSRYLVKRTGEKVFLECVQDMDHENMFWYRQDPGLGLRLIYFSYDVKMKEKGDIPEGYSVSREKKERFSLILESASTNQTSMYLCASGQFSGESVDEQFFGPGTRLTVL.

This clonotype turned up a few times. In nucleotides, the CDR3 is TGTGCCAGCAGTGCGTATAGCTCCTACAATGAGCAGTTCTTC. Its translation: CASSAYSSYNEQFF. The chain is built from TRBV6-2 or TRBV6-3 and TRBJ2-1; D unresolved. CDR1 and CDR2 from the germline V gene are MNHEY and SVGEGT. There are 14 residues in the CDR3. Trimming removed 5 bases from V and 0 bases from J, with 8 bases in between.

The genes are TRBV29-1 and TRBJ2-3; perhaps TRBD1 as D (6 bases). This CDR3 contains 15 residues. The V and J ends lost 2 bases and 0 bases respectively, with 12 bases between them. Germline assignment: CDR1 SQVTM and CDR2 ANQGSEA. CDR3 in DNA: TGCAGCGTTGAACAGGGCCAGGGGAGCACAGATACGCAGTATTTT. Encoded protein: CSVEQGQGSTDTQYF.

This clonotype has just a few counts. V gene TRBV20-1 combines with J gene TRBJ2-3; 10 bases agree with TRBD2. This CDR3 is built from 15 residues. V gave up 4 bases and J gave up 1 base; unmatched junction bases: 5. The germline gives CDR1 DFQATT, CDR2 SNEGSKA (reference sequence). CDR3 amino acids: CSATRGLAGTDTQYF. CDR3 nucleotides: TGCAGTGCTACCAGAGGACTAGCGGGCACAGATACGCAGTATTTT.

This clonotype occurred many times. The V gene is TRBV20-1, the J gene TRBJ2-7; D might be TRBD2 (5 bases). CDR1 DFQATT and CDR2 SNEGSKA come from the germline V gene (reference sequence). This CDR3 is 15 amino acids long. V was cut by 0 bases and J by 4 bases, with 16 bases left in between. The CDR3 protein is CSARDDGIPPYEQYF. The CDR3 nucleotides are TGCAGTGCTAGAGATGACGGGATCCCCCCTTACGAGCAGTACTTC.

This clonotype occurred many times. V gene TRBV29-1 combines with J gene TRBJ2-7; 7 positions match TRBD2. CDR1 and CDR2 (germline): SQVTM, ANQGSEA. J lost 5 bases, V lost 7 bases, and 14 bases had no gene match. This CDR3 is 14 amino acids long. CDR3 residues: CSAGVWGRAHEQYF. CDR3 DNA sequence: TGCAGCGCTGGTGTTTGGGGGAGGGCGCACGAGCAGTACTTC.